Given below is one T cell receptor beta chain in context. The antigen is not known. The data derive from a study of cytomegalovirus exposure and HLA in healthy donors. Researchers ran the PCR with 60 Vbeta and 13 Jbeta primers. This table comes from immunoSEQ multiplex PCR, and its TCRdb copy is limited to in-frame clones, with some not included. The table has 180,000 or so clones, 70% to 90% seen once. Participants comprised healthy donors of bone marrow. The germline CDR1 and CDR2 sequences are SGHTA and FQGNSA. This CDR3 is 13 amino acids long. The V and J ends lost 1 base and 5 bases respectively, with 8 bases between them. Points from the study as a whole: Association with HLA alleles at 0.05 false discovery rate was found for about 17,000 TCR beta sequences in a later analysis. DRB1 showed the most TCR associations and HLA-C the fewest in a later analysis, as rates varied by HLA locus. 150 to 200 TCR beta chains were listed as cytomegalovirus-associated.

Sequencing was performed on PBMCs. This sequence originates from a woman aged 25 to 39 in good health and CMV-seronegative. The chain uses TRBV7-2 and TRBJ1-1, with D tentatively TRBD1 (5 bases). This CDR3 is CASSLGGVTEAFF. The CDR3 DNA reads TGTGCCAGCAGCTTAGGGGGGGTTACTGAAGCTTTCTTT.